The clone carrying this TCR beta chain showed up just a few times. Researchers made TCR cDNA using 5'RACE template switching, and this step added a universal primer site and UMIs. TCRdb recomputed calls from the 5' RACE reads with MiXCR, one row per CDR3 protein. The profile shows some 240,000 distinct CDR3 sequences, 2.5% to 3.5% of them singletons. This entry belongs to a study of T cells after yellow fever vaccination. Whole-study context: The fractions with low cell numbers were processed using SMART-Seq v4 Ultra Low Input.

The length of the CDR3 is 17 residues. CDR1 is SGHRS and CDR2 is YFSETQ in the germline V gene. Unmatched junction bases numbered 14, after V lost 4 bases and J lost 7 bases. This sequence joins TRBV5-1 and TRBJ2-1, with TRBD2 identical over 10 bases. The source was CD4+ T cells sorted from PBMCs, collected 10 days after the yellow fever booster vaccination. The source is a man between 18 and 35 years old who received the YFV17D yellow fever vaccine. Written as DNA, the CDR3 is TGCGCCAGCAGCGGCCCTCAGAGCGGGGGGGCGATAAATGAGCAGTTCTTC. Its protein product is CASSGPQSGGAINEQFF.